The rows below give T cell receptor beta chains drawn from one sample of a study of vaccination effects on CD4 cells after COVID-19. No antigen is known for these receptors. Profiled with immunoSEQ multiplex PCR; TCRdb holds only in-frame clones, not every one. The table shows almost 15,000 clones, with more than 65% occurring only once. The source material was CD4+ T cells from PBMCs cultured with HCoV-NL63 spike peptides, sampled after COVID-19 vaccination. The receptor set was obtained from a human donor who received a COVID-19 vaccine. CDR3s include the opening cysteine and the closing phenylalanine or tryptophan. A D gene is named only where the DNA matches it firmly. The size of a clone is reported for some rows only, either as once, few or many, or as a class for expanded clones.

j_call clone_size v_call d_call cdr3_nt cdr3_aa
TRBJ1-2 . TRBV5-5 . TGTGCCAGCAGCTTGAATGGGGGTTTGATCTATGGCTACACCTTC CASSLNGGLIYGYTF
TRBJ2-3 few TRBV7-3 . TGTGCCAGCAGCGTCTCCTGGCGGGATACGCAGTATTTT CASSVSWRDTQYF
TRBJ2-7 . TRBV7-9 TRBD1 TGTGCCAGCAGCTCAGACAGGGGGGCTACCTACGAGCAGTACTTC CASSSDRGATYEQYF
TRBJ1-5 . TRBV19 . TGTGCCAGTAGTGCATTGTTGAGGGGAAGTCAGCCCCAGCATTTT CASSALLRGSQPQHF
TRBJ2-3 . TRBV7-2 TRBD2 TGTGCCAGCAGCTTCGTACTAGCGGACACAGATACGCAGTATTTT CASSFVLADTDTQYF
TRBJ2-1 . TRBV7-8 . TGTGCCAGCAGCCCCCAGTACAATGAGCAGTTCTTC CASSPQYNEQFF
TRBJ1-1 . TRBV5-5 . TGTGCCAGCAGCCCAGAGACAGGAAGTGGGACTGAAGCTTTCTTT CASSPETGSGTEAFF
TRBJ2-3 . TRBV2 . TGTGCCAGCAGTCCTCGGACACACACAGATACGCAGTATTTT CASSPRTHTDTQYF
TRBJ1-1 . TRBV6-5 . TGTGCCAGCAGCTCAGGGACTCCGAGGACTGAAGCTTTCTTT CASSSGTPRTEAFF
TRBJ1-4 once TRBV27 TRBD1 TGTGCCAGCAGTTTAGGGACAGGGTACCAGAAGGAAAAACTGTTTTTT CASSLGTGYQKEKLFF
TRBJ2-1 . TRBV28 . TGTGCCAGCAGCGCTAGTCCGGGACTGGGGAGCTCCTACAATGAGCAGTTCTTC CASSASPGLGSSYNEQFF
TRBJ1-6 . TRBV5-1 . TGCGCCAGCAGCTTATTGGGCAGGGCAAATTCACCCCTCCACTTT CASSLLGRANSPLHF
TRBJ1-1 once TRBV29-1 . TGCAGCTTCAGGGGTGAGGGATGGGACACTGAAGCTTTCTTT CSFRGEGWDTEAFF
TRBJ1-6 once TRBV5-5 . TGTGCCAGCAGTGACTGCGGGCCCGATTTTCAACCCCTCCACTTT CASSDCGPDFQPLHF
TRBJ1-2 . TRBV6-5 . TGTGCCAGCAGGCCAGGGACGACCGGCTATGGCTACACCTTC CASRPGTTGYGYTF
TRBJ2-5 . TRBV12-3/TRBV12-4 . TGTGCCAGCAGTCAGACAGCCCAAGAGACCCAGTACTTC CASSQTAQETQYF
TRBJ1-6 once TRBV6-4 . TGTGCCAGCAGTGACTCGATGTCGGCAAGCAATTCACCCCTCCACTTT CASSDSMSASNSPLHF
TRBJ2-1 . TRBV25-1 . TGTGCCAGCAGTGAATTCCAGGGGGAGCAGTTCTTC CASSEFQGEQFF
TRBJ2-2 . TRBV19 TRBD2 TGTGCCAGTAGTCTACTAGCGGGAGAAGGTAATAGGGAGCTGTTTTTT CASSLLAGEGNRELFF
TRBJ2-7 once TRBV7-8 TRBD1 TGTGCCAGCAGCCAAGGACAGGGTGTCTACGAGCAGTACTTC CASSQGQGVYEQYF
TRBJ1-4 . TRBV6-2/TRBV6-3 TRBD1 TGTGCCAGCAGTTATTCTACAGGGGGCAACGGAGAAAAACTGTTTTTT CASSYSTGGNGEKLFF
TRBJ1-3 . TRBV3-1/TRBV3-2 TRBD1 TGTGCCAGCAGCCATCTATACAGGGGCTCTGGAAACACCATATATTTT CASSHLYRGSGNTIYF
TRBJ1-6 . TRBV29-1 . TGCAGCGTTGAGGAAGGGGTTGGTTCACCCCTCCACTTT CSVEEGVGSPLHF
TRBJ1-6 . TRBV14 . TGTGCCAGCAGCCCCAGACGGGGGGCTAATTCACCCCTCCACTTT CASSPRRGANSPLHF
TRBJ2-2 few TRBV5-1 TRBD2 TGCGCCAGCAGCTCGACTAGCGGGGTGGCCGGGGAGCTGTTTTTT CASSSTSGVAGELFF
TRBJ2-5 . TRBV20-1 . TGCAGTGCTAGGGGCCAAGAGACCCAGTACTTC CSARGQETQYF